Presented here are 32 T cell receptor beta chains from one specimen sequenced in a study of cytomegalovirus exposure and HLA in healthy donors. The assay was immunoSEQ multiplex PCR, and TCRdb's table has in-frame clones only and misses some. Seen here are approximately 98,000 clones, around 95% observed once, and the top ten hold about 0.7%. Sequencing used PBMCs. The receptor source for this set is a woman aged 18 to 35 in good health and CMV-seronegative.

The chain recombines TRBV29-1 with TRBJ2-5; TRBD1 might be the D (6 bases). The J call may be in error: the DNA end matches TRBJ2-7 better. The CDR3 spans 11 residues. Germline CDR1 and CDR2: SQVTM and ANQGSEA. CDR3: CSVGTHYEQYF. Here the CDR3 DNA reads TGCAGCGTCGGGACACACTACGAGCAGTACTTC.

This clone was counted once. The rearrangement uses TRBV5-6 and TRBJ1-2; TRBD1 matches 7 bases. Germline CDR1 SGHDT, CDR2 YYEEEE. The V segment lost 4 bases and the J segment 0 bases; nucleotides outside the gene matches: 6. This CDR3 has 15 residues. CDR3 nucleotides: TGTGCCAGCAGCCCCCGGGACAGAACTAACTATGGCTACACCTTC. It is translated as CASSPRDRTNYGYTF.

The V and J genes are TRBV7-2 and TRBJ2-7; 7 bases fit TRBD2. The CDR3 consists of 16 residues. After removal of 1 base from V and 0 bases from J, the junction contained 6 bases not matched to a gene. Germline CDR1 reads SGHTA; CDR2 reads FQGNSA. CDR3 nucleotides: TGTGCCAGCAGCTTAGTCGGGGGGTTAAGCTCCTACGAGCAGTACTTC. It specifies CASSLVGGLSSYEQYF. The variable domain in full, with the rest retrieved from reference TRBV7-2 and TRBJ2-7, is GAGVSQSPSNKVTEKGKDVELRCDPISGHTALYWYRQSLGQGLEFLIYFQGNSAPDKSGLPSDRFSAERTGGSVSTLTIQRTQQEDSAVYLCASSLVGGLSSYEQYFGPGTRLTVT.

The chain uses TRBV4-3 and TRBJ2-7; 9 bases line up with TRBD1. Trimming took 0 bases from V and 7 from J; bases not matched to a gene: 4. The V gene's germline CDR1 is LGHNA and CDR2 YSLEER. CDR3 length equals 14 residues. The CDR3 sequence: CASSQEGTGSEQYF. The CDR3 DNA reads as TGCGCCAGCAGCCAAGAAGGGACAGGGAGTGAGCAGTACTTC.

The V gene is TRBV5-1, the J gene TRBJ2-1, with 7 bases that match TRBD1. Germline assignment: CDR1 SGHRS and CDR2 YFSETQ. With 0 bases clipped from V and 9 bases from J, the junction kept 3 bases outside the gene matches. The CDR3 totals 13 residues. The CDR3 sequence: CASSLGQGREQFF. The CDR3 nucleotides read TGCGCCAGCAGCTTGGGACAGGGCCGTGAGCAGTTCTTC.

The chain has TRBV5-1 and TRBJ1-1; tentative D call: TRBD1 (5 bases). CDR1 is SGHRS and CDR2 is YFSETQ in the germline V gene. Between the trimmed V and J ends, which lost 1 base and 6 bases, there was a span of 22 bases. The CDR3 extends over 17 amino acids. The CDR3 DNA is TGCGCCAGCAGCTTGCGTCGGGGGAAAATAGGATCGGCTGAAGCTTTCTTT. It encodes CASSLRRGKIGSAEAFF.

The chain uses TRBV10-3 and TRBJ2-7; a weak D match, TRBD2 (5 bases). V gave up 4 bases and J gave up 2 bases, with 15 bases separating them. This CDR3 is 15 amino acids long. Looked up from germline, CDR1 is ENHRY and CDR2 is SYGVKD. The CDR3 DNA follows: TGTGCCATCAGTGGGACCCCGGAGGATGCCTACGAGCAGTACTTC. Translating it yields CAISGTPEDAYEQYF.

The V gene is TRBV5-5, the J gene TRBJ1-2, with D possibly being TRBD1 (5 bases). Trimming removed 4 bases from V and 4 bases from J, with 11 bases in between. Germline assignment: CDR1 SGHKS and CDR2 YYEKEE (reference sequence). The CDR3 totals 13 residues. DNA for the CDR3: TGTGCCAGCAGCCGGGGGGAGACCTATGGCTACACCTTC. It is translated as CASSRGETYGYTF.

This clone was recorded once. The chain links TRBV28 to TRBJ2-7; 11 bases align to TRBD2. Looked up from germline, CDR1 is MDHEN and CDR2 is SYDVKM. The ends lost 2 bases at V and 3 bases at J; junction bases unmatched: 6. This CDR3 comprises 16 residues. The CDR3 DNA follows: TGTGCCAGCAGTTTACTCGGGACTAGCGGAGACTACGAGCAGTACTTC. Translation: CASSLLGTSGDYEQYF.

The gene calls are TRBV10-3 and TRBJ1-2; tentatively, D is TRBD1 (6 bases). This CDR3 spans 15 amino acids. V lost 0 bases, J lost 4 bases, and 12 bases lay in between. Germline V gives CDR1 ENHRY, CDR2 SYGVKD. CDR3 loop: CAISESSGQSYGYTF. The CDR3 nucleotides read TGTGCCATCAGTGAGTCGTCAGGACAGAGCTATGGCTACACCTTC.

V gene TRBV27 combines with J gene TRBJ2-7, with D perhaps TRBD2 (7 bases). CDR1 is MNHEY, CDR2 SMNVEV, per germline (reference sequence). The CDR3 extends over 15 amino acids. The germline V and J ends were trimmed by 4 bases and 2 bases, with 15 bases remaining between them. CDR3 in DNA: TGTGCCAGCAGTTCCCTCGTCGGGGGGCCCTACGAGCAGTACTTC. This sequence encodes CASSSLVGGPYEQYF.

The chain links TRBV13 to TRBJ1-6; 7 bases align to TRBD1. The V gene's germline CDR1 is PRHDT and CDR2 FYEKMQ (reference sequence). Trimming at V came to 3 bases and at J to 6 bases, leaving 5 bases not matched to a gene. The CDR3 sequence is 15 residues long. For the CDR3, the DNA is TGTGCCAGCAGCTTCCGGGACAGTCTTAATTCACCCCTCCACTTT. Protein sequence: CASSFRDSLNSPLHF. The variable domain in full, completed from reference TRBV13 and TRBJ1-6, reads AAGVIQSPRHLIKEKRETATLKCYPIPRHDTVYWYQQGPGQDPQFLISFYEKMQSDKGSIPDRFSAQQFSDYHSELNMSSLELGDSALYFCASSFRDSLNSPLHFGNGTRLTVT.

The chain combines TRBV7-9 with TRBJ2-3; 9 bases match TRBD2. Germline CDR1 and CDR2: SEHNR and FQNEAQ (reference sequence). The CDR3 runs 18 residues. The V gene end was trimmed by 4 bases and the J gene end by 2 bases; junction bases not matched to a gene: 13. In DNA form, the CDR3 reads TGTGCCAGCAGCTACCCTATGATAGCGGGGGAGATCACAGATACGCAGTATTTT. This translates into CASSYPMIAGEITDTQYF.

The V call is TRBV27, the J call TRBJ2-1, with a tentative D call TRBD2 (7 bases). The germline CDR1 and CDR2 sequences are MNHEY and SMNVEV (reference sequence). Trimming took 2 bases from V and 8 from J, leaving 16 bases between them. This CDR3 has 15 amino acids. The CDR3 sequence: CASSLILGGPDEQFF. The DNA for the CDR3 is TGTGCCAGCAGTTTAATTTTGGGGGGGCCAGATGAGCAGTTCTTC.

CDR3 residues: CASSLFVGQGFPHQPQHF. The CDR3 coding sequence is TGTGCCAGCAGTTTATTTGTGGGACAGGGTTTCCCCCATCAGCCCCAGCATTTT. The V gene is TRBV28, the J gene TRBJ1-5; 9 bases match TRBD1. V lost 1 base, J lost 5 bases, and 12 bases stayed unmatched. The CDR3 covers 18 residues. Germline-derived CDR1 and CDR2 are MDHEN and SYDVKM. Supplemented by reference TRBV28 and TRBJ1-5, the full variable domain reads DVKVTQSSRYLVKRTGEKVFLECVQDMDHENMFWYRQDPGLGLRLIYFSYDVKMKEKGDIPEGYSVSREKKERFSLILESASTNQTSMYLCASSLFVGQGFPHQPQHFGDGTRLSIL.

This CDR3 reads CASSYSGTDNSPLHF. CDR3 coding DNA: TGTGCCAGCAGTTATTCCGGGACAGATAATTCACCCCTCCACTTT. The rearrangement uses TRBV6-6 and TRBJ1-6; 7 nucleotides agree with TRBD1. Germline V gives CDR1 MNHNY, CDR2 SVGAGI (reference sequence). The V segment lost 3 bases and the J segment 5 bases; nucleotides outside the gene matches: 4. The CDR3 has 15 amino acids.

This chain connects TRBV2 to TRBJ1-1; D possibly corresponds to TRBD1 (5 bases). Germline V gene lookup returns CDR1 SNHLY and CDR2 FYNNEI. This CDR3 is 13 amino acids long. V lost 4 bases and J 1 base, leaving 7 bases between the germline ends. The CDR3 here is CASSADRNTEAFF. The DNA for the CDR3 is TGTGCCAGCAGTGCCGACAGGAACACTGAAGCTTTCTTT.

This chain connects TRBV5-1 to TRBJ2-3; 7 bases agree with TRBD1. Trimming at V came to 5 bases and at J to 0 bases, leaving 3 bases not matched to a gene. Germline CDR1 reads SGHRS; CDR2 reads YFSETQ. The CDR3 consists of 14 residues. CDR3: CASRGQASTDTQYF. CDR3 DNA sequence: TGCGCCAGCAGAGGACAGGCAAGCACAGATACGCAGTATTTT.

The CDR3 DNA sequence: TGTGCCAGCAGCCCCACTAGCGGGGCCTCCAATGAGCAGTTCTTC. Translating it yields CASSPTSGASNEQFF. The rearrangement joins TRBV7-2 to TRBJ2-1, with 10 bases identical to TRBD2. Unmatched junction bases numbered 7, after V lost 5 bases and J lost 6 bases. Germline V gives CDR1 SGHTA, CDR2 FQGNSA. The CDR3 has 15 amino acids.

The rearrangement joins TRBV7-2 to TRBJ1-3; TRBD1 agrees at 7 bases. This CDR3 has 15 amino acids. The J segment lost 4 bases and the V segment lost 5 bases, leaving 8 bases of the junction unmatched. Germline V gene lookup returns CDR1 SGHTA and CDR2 FQGNSA. CDR3 protein: CASSQRTGAGNTIYF. CDR3 bases: TGTGCCAGCAGCCAGAGGACAGGCGCGGGAAACACCATATATTTT. The full variable domain, completed using reference TRBV7-2 and TRBJ1-3, is GAGVSQSPSNKVTEKGKDVELRCDPISGHTALYWYRQSLGQGLEFLIYFQGNSAPDKSGLPSDRFSAERTGGSVSTLTIQRTQQEDSAVYLCASSQRTGAGNTIYFGEGSWLTVV.

This clone appeared once. This sequence joins TRBV7-2 and TRBJ2-3; 11 bases match TRBD2. The trim removed 6 bases at V and 1 base at J, leaving 0 bases unmatched. Germline-derived CDR1 and CDR2 are SGHTA and FQGNSA. The CDR3 is 14 residues long. The CDR3 is CASRLAGGTDTQYF. CDR3 DNA: TGTGCCAGCAGACTAGCGGGGGGCACAGATACGCAGTATTTT.

The J gene is TRBJ1-1, the V gene TRBV18; 7 bases map to TRBD1. After removal of 1 base from V and 3 bases from J, the junction contained 2 bases not matched to a gene. CDR3 length: 14 amino acids. The V gene's germline CDR1 is KGHSH and CDR2 LQKENI. The CDR3 DNA is TGTGCCAGCTCACCACAGGGGGCTTACACTGAAGCTTTCTTT. Encoded protein: CASSPQGAYTEAFF. The whole variable domain, remainder taken from reference TRBV18 and TRBJ1-1, is NAGVMQNPRHLVRRRGQEARLRCSPMKGHSHVYWYRQLPEEGLKFMVYLQKENIIDESGMPKERFSAEFPKEGPSILRIQQVVRGDSAAYFCASSPQGAYTEAFFGQGTRLTVV.

The rearrangement links TRBV27 to TRBJ2-7, with 9 bases aligning to TRBD1. Germline V gene lookup returns CDR1 MNHEY and CDR2 SMNVEV (reference sequence). The CDR3 is made up of 14 amino acids. With 4 bases clipped from V and 4 bases from J, the junction kept 5 bases outside the gene matches. DNA for the CDR3: TGTGCCAGCAGTTCCCCCGGGACAGGGTACGAGCAGTACTTC. It codes for CASSSPGTGYEQYF.

The chain has TRBV11-2 and TRBJ1-6, with D maybe TRBD1 (5 bases). V dropped 7 bases and J dropped 9 bases, with 16 bases sitting between them. The CDR3 is 14 amino acids. The germline V gene has CDR1 SGHAT and CDR2 FQNNGV. The CDR3 reads CASTSSGDFSPLHF. The CDR3 coding sequence is TGTGCCAGCACCAGCTCGGGGGACTTTTCACCCCTCCACTTT.

The chain carries TRBV18 and TRBJ1-1, with 8 bases aligning to TRBD1. Germline assignment: CDR1 KGHSH and CDR2 LQKENI. The CDR3 runs to 16 residues. The trim removed 4 bases at V and 1 base at J, leaving 8 bases unmatched. The CDR3 coding sequence is TGTGCCAGCTCACGGACAGGGATAGGAGAGAACACTGAAGCTTTCTTT. Protein: CASSRTGIGENTEAFF.

The gene calls are TRBV28 and TRBJ1-4; D is uncertain. Germline V gene data show CDR1 as MDHEN and CDR2 as SYDVKM. V lost 6 bases and J lost 8, with 16 bases in between. The CDR3 has 14 residues. CDR3 residues: CASSSHMEGEKLFF. The CDR3 DNA reads as TGTGCCAGCAGCTCGCACATGGAGGGAGAAAAACTGTTTTTT.

The genes are TRBV4-1 and TRBJ1-4; no clear D gene. The CDR3 covers 19 residues. Germline V gives CDR1 MGHRA, CDR2 YSYEKL. Trimming removed 1 base at V and 5 bases at J, with 23 bases between. CDR3 bases: TGCGCCAGCAGCCAAGGTTTCACCTTTAACGGGAGAAGGAATGAAAAACTGTTTTTT. Protein sequence: CASSQGFTFNGRRNEKLFF.

CDR3 region: CASSLGTSGTTTKQYF. CDR3 in DNA: TGTGCCAGCAGCTTAGGGACTAGCGGCACTACTACGAAGCAGTACTTC. V gene TRBV5-8 combines with J gene TRBJ2-7; 11 nucleotides agree with TRBD2. CDR1 and CDR2 from the germline V gene are SGHTS and YDEGEE. This CDR3 is built from 16 residues. Unmatched junction bases numbered 12, after V lost 2 bases and J lost 8 bases.

This clone showed up just once. The rearrangement uses TRBV5-4 and TRBJ1-1, with 8 bases lining up with TRBD1. The CDR3 contains 15 residues. J was trimmed by 4 bases and V by 0 bases; bases with no gene match: 5. CDR1 is SGHNT, CDR2 YYREEE, per germline (reference sequence). DNA for the CDR3: TGTGCCAGCAGCTTGGTTCAGGGGGCGAGCACTGAAGCTTTCTTT. Translated, it gives CASSLVQGASTEAFF.

The chain has TRBV5-6 and TRBJ1-1; 7 bases are shared with TRBD1. This CDR3 has 16 amino acids. CDR1 and CDR2 from the germline V gene are SGHDT and YYEEEE. Trimming at V came to 7 bases and at J to 4 bases, leaving 16 bases not matched to a gene. The CDR3 region has the DNA TGTGCCAGCGACCGAAGGGGGACAGTAGGGAGCACTGAAGCTTTCTTT. Translating it yields CASDRRGTVGSTEAFF.

The gene calls are TRBV5-4 and TRBJ2-7; possibly TRBD2 for D (5 bases). This CDR3 is 15 amino acids long. CDR1 and CDR2 from the germline V gene are SGHNT and YYREEE (reference sequence). Trimming stripped 4 bases from V and 6 bases from J, with 20 bases between. CDR3 sequence: CASSPPGMKASEQYF. The CDR3 bases are TGTGCCAGCAGCCCCCCGGGGATGAAGGCGAGCGAGCAGTACTTC.

The chain is built from TRBV4-1 and TRBJ2-7; weak D call: TRBD2 (6 bases). Trimming took 5 bases from V and 4 from J, leaving 15 bases between them. Germline CDR1 reads MGHRA; CDR2 reads YSYEKL. The CDR3 is 14 residues long. CDR3 sequence reads: CASSAARGDYEQYF. The DNA of the CDR3 is TGCGCCAGCAGCGCAGCGCGGGGAGATTACGAGCAGTACTTC.